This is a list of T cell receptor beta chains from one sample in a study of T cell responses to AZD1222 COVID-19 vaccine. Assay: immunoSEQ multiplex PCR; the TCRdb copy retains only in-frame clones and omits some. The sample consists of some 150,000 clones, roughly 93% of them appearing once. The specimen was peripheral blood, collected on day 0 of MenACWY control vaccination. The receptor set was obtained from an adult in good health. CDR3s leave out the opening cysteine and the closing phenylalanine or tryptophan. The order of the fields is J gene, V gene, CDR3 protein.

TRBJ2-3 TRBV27 ASSSKGTDTQY
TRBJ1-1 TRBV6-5 ASTLGQENTEAF
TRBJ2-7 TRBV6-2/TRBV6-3 ASSYRGVLMDEQY
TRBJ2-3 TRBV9 ASSVVGRTLDTQY
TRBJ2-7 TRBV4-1 ASSRWAWGQGGEQY
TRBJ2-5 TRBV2 ASRERQGRRETQY
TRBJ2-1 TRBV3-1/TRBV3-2 ASSLYGGPNYNEQF
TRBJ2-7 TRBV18 ASSPGMGTGGNYEQY
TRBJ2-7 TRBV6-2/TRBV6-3 ASSRSGGGYEQY
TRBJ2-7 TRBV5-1 ASSLGGRENEQY
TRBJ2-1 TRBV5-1 ASQKGSWEGDEQF
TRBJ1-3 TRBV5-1 ASSLYRANSGNTIY
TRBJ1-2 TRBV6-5 ASSYSQGMTYGYT
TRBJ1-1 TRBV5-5 ASSQTAVTEAF
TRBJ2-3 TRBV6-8 ASRTRPGGLCSGADTQY
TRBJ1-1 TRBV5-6 ASSLGPEAF
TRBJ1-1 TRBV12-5 ASLVPSDDTEAF
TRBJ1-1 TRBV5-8 ASSLARGRGVYTEAF
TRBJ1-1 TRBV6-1 ASSEAGRGRHTEAF
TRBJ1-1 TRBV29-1 SVERTGESTEAF
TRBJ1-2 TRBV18 ASYPPDRSYGYT
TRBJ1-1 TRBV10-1 ASSDAGGTEAF
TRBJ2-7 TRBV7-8 ASSPGTAAARPYEQY
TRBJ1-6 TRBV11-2 ASSAQGNNSPLH
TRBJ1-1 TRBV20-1 SARSDTVTF
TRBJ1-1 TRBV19 ASSIEAGLAAEAF
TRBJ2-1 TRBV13 ASSFLGGRAGEQF
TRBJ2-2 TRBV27 LAGESVTGELF
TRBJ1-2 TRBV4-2 ASSQDPSFSYGYT
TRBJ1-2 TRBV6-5 ASSTKLNYGYT
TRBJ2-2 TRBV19 ASSRTGHANTGELF
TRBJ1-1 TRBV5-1 ASSEIGVEAF
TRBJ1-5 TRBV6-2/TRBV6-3 ASSLGHQLGNQPQH
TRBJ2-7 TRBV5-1 ASSLGGRAYEQY
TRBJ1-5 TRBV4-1 ASSQESTTVNQPQH
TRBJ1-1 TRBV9 ASSRRAGGLNTEAF
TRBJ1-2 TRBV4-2 ASSQDIHGQTYGYT
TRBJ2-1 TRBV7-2 ASSLVVRTSGNNEQF
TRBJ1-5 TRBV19 ASSPHGGGNQPQH
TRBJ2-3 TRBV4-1 ASSQNPSADTQY
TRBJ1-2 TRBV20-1 SALAGGYT
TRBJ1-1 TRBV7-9 ASSGRGLGGTEAF
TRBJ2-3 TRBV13 ASSLGFSGGAAGTDTQY
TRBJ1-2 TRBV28 ASSLPGSYGYT